This T cell receptor beta chain comes out of a study of T cells in women clearing cervical HPV infection. Germline-derived CDR1 and CDR2 are SGHTA and FQGTGA. This CDR3 region has 14 residues. V lost 5 bases to trimming and J lost 4 bases, with 12 bases between them. The table came from immunoSEQ multiplex PCR; TCRdb's copy has only in-frame clones and leaves some out. Across roughly 47,000 clones, the top ten clones capture 35% to 40% of the sample. Remarks on this clone: From the germline J gene comes the end of the CDR3, since the read stops 3 residues before it.

The rearrangement joins TRBV7-3 to TRBJ2-1; D possibly corresponds to TRBD2 (6 bases). The receptor was isolated from a woman between 18 and 70 years old with a cervical HPV16 infection that either progressed to CIN3+ or cleared (not recorded which). The sample was blood buffy coat. The CDR3 region is CASSREGLYNEQFF. The CDR3 DNA, read in part, is TGTGCCAGCAGCCGAGAGGGACTTTACAATGAG.